This T cell receptor beta chain was recorded in a study of human T cells and chemical hapten exposure. On the study more broadly: Patients having alopecia areata, totalis or universalis were mostly female. Findings of the study overall: Against controls, expanded TCRs gave rise to significantly more large CDR3 similarity clusters.

Time point in this sample: patch test 1, 2 weeks after DPC sensitization. Treatment noted: therapeutic diphenylcyclopropenone sensitization with weekly scalp DPC. Alopecia patients, 18 to 70 years old and DPC-suitable, served as donors. Authors' methods: From approximately 21,000 to 630,000 TCRs were found per sample, with a median of approximately 100,000. TCRdb fed the RACE reads into MiXCR, producing one record per CDR3 protein. The V and J calls shown here were made by TCRdb, not taken from the authors' results. The sample carries more than 100,000 distinct CDR3 sequences, roughly 13% recorded once. This clonotype was observed a handful of times. The antigen is unknown. This CDR3 spans 13 amino acids. V shed 4 bases and J shed 6 bases, with 13 bases lying between them.

The specimen was whole blood, collected in connection with sensitization to the hapten diphenylcyclopropenone (DPC). V is TRBV12-3 or TRBV12-4 and J is TRBJ2-7; perhaps D is TRBD1 or TRBD2 (5 bases each). The clonotype was recovered from a man between 18 and 29 years old with alopecia areata. Some clones in this sample may be carry-over from other donors' samples. CDR3 amino acids: CASSWGRLLEQYF. The CDR3 DNA follows: TGTGCCAGCAGTTGGGGACGGCTTCTCGAGCAGTACTTC.